This T cell receptor beta chain was captured by sequencing in a study of T cells in Graves' hyperthyroidism and ophthalmopathy. From RNA transcripts, TCR beta CDR3 regions were amplified. First-round RT-PCR targeting the TCR CDR3 was performed with the HTBI primer set. TCRdb independently ran MiXCR on the multiplex PCR reads; one entry per CDR3 protein. The sample lists more than 500,000 distinct CDR3 sequences, more than 15% occurring once. This clonotype was detected ten times or more. V dropped 1 base and J dropped 1 base, with 7 bases sitting between them. The CDR3 runs to 15 residues. CDR1 and CDR2 from the germline V gene are SNHLY and FYNNEI.

This TCR came from a woman in her 30s with Graves' ophthalmopathy. Specimen: blood. The rearrangement joins TRBV2 to TRBJ2-2, with TRBD2 as a possible D gene (5 bases). Written as DNA, the CDR3 is TGTGCCAGCAGTGAAGAAGGGAGGAACACCGGGGAGCTGTTTTTT. Translating gives CASSEEGRNTGELFF.